This TCR beta chain comes out of a study of CD4 T cell repertoires in COVID-19. Per germline, CDR1 SGHAT and CDR2 FQNNGV. The CDR3 extends over 17 amino acids. The V gene end was trimmed by 1 base and the J gene end by 3 bases; junction bases not matched to a gene: 10. Study outcomes and limitations: In SARS-CoV and/or HKU1 spike cultures, between about 6.5 and 27% of SARS-CoV-2 clonotypes reappeared.

Clones were read by immunoSEQ multiplex PCR, and TCRdb kept only the in-frame ones, dropping some. Found here are 1,500 to 2,000 clones, 16% of them singletons; the top ten hold about 11%. This clone is deemed medium-sized. Its target is unknown. Sequenced here: memory CD4+ T cells, cultured in vitro, sampled after recovery from COVID-19. This chain links TRBV11-2 with TRBJ2-3, with 7 bases aligning to TRBD2. This receptor was taken from a human donor who had COVID-19. The CDR3 DNA follows: TGTGCCAGCAGCTTAGTTGGACTAGGAAGGGTGACAGATACGCAGTATTTT. Translation: CASSLVGLGRVTDTQYF.